Sequencing of this T cell receptor beta chain was carried out in a study of T cells in Graves' hyperthyroidism and ophthalmopathy. Notes on the study in general: Ophthalmopathy cases were set apart from stable hyperthyroidism by a 13 V-J model. Appearing also in blood were most of the thyroid clonotypes expanded above 0.001.

This clonotype has a count of ten or more. Its antigen is undetermined. The source material, RNA transcripts, was used to amplify TCR beta CDR3 regions. Using the HTBI primer set, a first-round RT-PCR was run on the TCR CDR3. TCRdb analysed the multiplex PCR reads with MiXCR anew, one entry per CDR3 protein. The data hold 110,000 to 150,000 distinct CDR3 sequences, with roughly 23% observed a single time. Uncontrolled infection, other autoimmune disease, pregnancy or lactation disqualified patients from enrolment. Preceding any ophthalmopathy symptoms, the blood sample dates from first hyperthyroidism diagnosis. The CDR3 contains 17 residues. V was cut by 0 bases and J by 1 base, with 15 bases left in between. CDR1 and CDR2 from the germline V gene are SGHRS and YFSETQ.

The clonotype originates from a woman aged 45-60 years with Graves' hyperthyroidism that later progressed to Graves' ophthalmopathy. The V gene is TRBV5-1, the J gene TRBJ2-3; D might be TRBD1 or TRBD2, each matching 5 bases. The specimen sequenced was blood. The chain's CDR3 is CASSLEGRRKGTDTQYF. CDR3 bases: TGCGCCAGCAGCTTGGAGGGACGGAGGAAGGGCACAGATACGCAGTATTTT.